The clone carrying this T cell receptor (beta chain) was recorded only once. This record belongs to a study of T cell changes during pregnancy in multiple sclerosis. Clones were read by immunoSEQ multiplex PCR, and TCRdb kept only the in-frame ones, dropping some. The sample carries approximately 49,000 clones, nearly 95% recorded once. Germline-derived CDR1 and CDR2 are SGHVS and FQNEAQ. This CDR3 is built from 14 residues. V lost 10 bases, J lost 4 bases, and 16 bases lay in between. This sequence originates from a female donor with multiple sclerosis, enrolled in a pregnancy study. The specimen was peripheral blood, collected after pregnancy. This rearrangement joins TRBV7-8 to TRBJ2-2; perhaps TRBD2 as D (6 bases). The chain's CDR3 is CAIRRGSGTGELFF. CDR3 bases: TGTGCCATACGCCGGGGGAGCGGCACCGGGGAGCTGTTTTTT.